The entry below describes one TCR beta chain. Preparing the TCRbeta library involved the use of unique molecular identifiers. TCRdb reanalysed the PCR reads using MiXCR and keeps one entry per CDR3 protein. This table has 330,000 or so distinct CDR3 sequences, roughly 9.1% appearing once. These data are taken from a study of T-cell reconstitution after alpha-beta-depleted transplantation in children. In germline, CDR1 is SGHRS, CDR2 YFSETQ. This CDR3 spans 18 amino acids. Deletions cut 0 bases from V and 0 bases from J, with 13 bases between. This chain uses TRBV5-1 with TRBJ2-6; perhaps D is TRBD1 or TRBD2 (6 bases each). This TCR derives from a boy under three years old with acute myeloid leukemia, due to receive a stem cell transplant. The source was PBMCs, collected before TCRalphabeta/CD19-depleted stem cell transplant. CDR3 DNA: TGCGCCAGCAGCTTGGCGGGGGCACGGAGCTCTGGGGCCAACGTCCTGACTTTC. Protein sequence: CASSLAGARSSGANVLTF. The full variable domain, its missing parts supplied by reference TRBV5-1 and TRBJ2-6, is KAGVTQTPRYLIKTRGQQVTLSCSPISGHRSVSWYQQTPGQGLQFLFEYFSETQRNKGNFPGRFSGRQFSNSRSEMNVSTLELGDSALYLCASSLAGARSSGANVLTFGAGSRLTVL.